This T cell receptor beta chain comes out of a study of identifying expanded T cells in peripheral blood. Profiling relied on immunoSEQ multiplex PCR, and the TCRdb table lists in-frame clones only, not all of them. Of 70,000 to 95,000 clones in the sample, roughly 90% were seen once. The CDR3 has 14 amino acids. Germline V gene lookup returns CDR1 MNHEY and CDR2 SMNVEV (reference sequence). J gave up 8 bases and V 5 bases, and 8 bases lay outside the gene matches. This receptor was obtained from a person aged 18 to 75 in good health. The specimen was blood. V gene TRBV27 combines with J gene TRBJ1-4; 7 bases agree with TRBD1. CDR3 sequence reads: CASSTTRDREKLFF. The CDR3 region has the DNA TGTGCCAGCAGTACGACCCGGGACAGAGAAAAACTGTTTTTT.